The 3 T cell receptor beta chains given below trace back to one sample, sequenced in a study of CD8 T cells in ankylosing spondylitis. A single record per CDR3 protein comes from TCRdb applying MiXCR to the 5' RACE reads. The sample shows 200,000 to 300,000 distinct CDR3 sequences, about 10% of them seen only once. What was sequenced was blood, either unsorted or a sorted T cell fraction (not recorded which). Receptors were obtained from a male donor with ankylosing spondylitis or in good health (not recorded which).

This rearrangement joins TRBV15 to TRBJ2-1; D uncertain. The V gene lost 0 bases and the J gene lost 0 bases, with 9 bases spanning the gap. Germline lookup yields CDR1 LNHNV and CDR2 YYDKDF (reference sequence). The CDR3 runs to 16 residues. CDR3 loop: CATSRDEASSYNEQFF. The CDR3 bases are TGTGCCACCAGCAGAGATGAAGCCAGCTCCTACAATGAGCAGTTCTTC.

In its sample, this clonotype was seen many times. The genes are TRBV20-1 and TRBJ2-4; 10 nucleotides match TRBD2. CDR1 DFQATT and CDR2 SNEGSKA come from the germline V gene (reference sequence). The CDR3 has 18 amino acids. Trimming removed 6 bases from V and 1 base from J; junction bases left unmatched: 15. The CDR3 sequence is CSAQAQREGLWAKNIQYF. CDR3 DNA sequence: TGCAGTGCCCAGGCCCAGCGGGAGGGCCTGTGGGCCAAAAACATTCAGTACTTC.

This clonotype was seen only a few times. The chain joins TRBV5-4 to TRBJ2-7; 7 positions agree with TRBD1. The V gene's germline CDR1 is SGHNT and CDR2 YYREEE (reference sequence). The V segment lost 5 bases and the J segment 7 bases; nucleotides outside the gene matches: 12. This CDR3 is built from 14 residues. The CDR3 coding sequence is TGTGCCAGCAGTCGACAGGGAAGGGTGGTTGAGCAGTACTTC. The encoded protein is CASSRQGRVVEQYF.